The T cell receptor (beta chain) under discussion was sequenced for a study of cytomegalovirus exposure and HLA in healthy donors. This clone came up a few times. As yet, its antigen is unknown. CMV serostatus data were not documented for this donor. CDR1 and CDR2 (germline): SGHDN, FVKESK. CDR3 size: 15 residues. V lost 2 bases, J lost 4 bases, and 3 bases stayed unmatched. Findings and limits, study-wide: Later on, an analysis found that several of the most significant clusters appeared to be linked to common viral pathogens, which included parvovirus B19.

With 60 Vbeta and 13 Jbeta primers, the PCR was carried out. Clones were sequenced by immunoSEQ multiplex PCR, and TCRdb holds only the in-frame ones, with some missing. The table has some 150,000 clones, just over 70% seen once. Source material: PBMCs. This TCR was sampled from a human donor in good health. This chain connects TRBV14 to TRBJ2-1; TRBD1 matches 9 bases. In DNA form, the CDR3 reads TGTGCCAGCAGCCAAACCGGGACAGGGTACAATGAGCAGTTCTTC. It yields the protein CASSQTGTGYNEQFF.